A selection of T cell receptor beta chains follows, all from one sample in a study of blood T cell repertoires in COVID-19. Here immunoSEQ multiplex PCR was the method, and the copy in TCRdb shows in-frame clones only, minus some. The table has more than 200,000 clones, 84% seen once; the top ten hold about 10%. Sequencing was performed on peripheral blood. Receptors were obtained from a woman of 80 years or more with COVID-19, enrolled during active disease. CDR3s include the opening cysteine and the closing phenylalanine or tryptophan. D genes are given only for firm matches. For some rows the clone size is stated as once, few or many, or as a class when expanded; others skip it.

.,TRBJ1-3,TRBV10-3,.,CAISESRVPGNTIYF,TGTGCCATCAGTGAGTCGAGAGTACCTGGAAACACCATATATTTT
.,TRBJ1-1,TRBV28,.,CASSIPGVAFF,TGTGCCAGCAGTATTCCCGGGGTGGCTTTCTTT
.,TRBJ2-3,TRBV7-2,.,CASSQRADTQYF,TGTGCCAGCAGCCAACGCGCAGATACGCAGTATTTT
.,TRBJ2-2,TRBV19,.,CASSIVGGANTGELFF,TGTGCCAGTAGTATAGTCGGGGGAGCCAACACCGGGGAGCTGTTTTTT
.,TRBJ1-3,TRBV29-1,.,CSVVSGGNGNTIYF,TGCAGCGTTGTGTCAGGAGGGAATGGAAACACCATATATTTT
.,TRBJ1-1,TRBV24-1,TRBD1,CATRRTGSTEAFF,TGTGCCACCAGACGGACAGGCTCCACTGAAGCTTTCTTT
.,TRBJ1-1,TRBV5-3,.,CARSTGNTEAFF,TGTGCCAGAAGTACAGGGAACACTGAAGCTTTCTTT
.,TRBJ1-2,TRBV11-2,.,CASSLDGLANYGYTF,TGTGCCAGCAGCTTAGACGGGTTGGCCAACTATGGCTACACCTTC
.,TRBJ2-1,TRBV4-1,TRBD2,CASSQGETAGSYNEQFF,TGCGCCAGCAGCCAAGGTGAAACAGCGGGATCCTACAATGAGCAGTTCTTC
.,TRBJ1-2,TRBV5-1,.,CASSLEAGRAYGYTF,TGCGCCAGCAGCTTGGAAGCGGGCAGGGCCTATGGCTACACCTTC
.,TRBJ1-3,TRBV5-1,.,CASSLTTGSQGTIYF,TGCGCCAGCAGTCTTACTACAGGGAGTCAAGGCACCATATATTTT
few,TRBJ2-5,TRBV5-4,TRBD2,CASSPRTGGLETQYF,TGTGCCAGCAGCCCTCGGACGGGGGGTCTCGAGACCCAGTACTTC